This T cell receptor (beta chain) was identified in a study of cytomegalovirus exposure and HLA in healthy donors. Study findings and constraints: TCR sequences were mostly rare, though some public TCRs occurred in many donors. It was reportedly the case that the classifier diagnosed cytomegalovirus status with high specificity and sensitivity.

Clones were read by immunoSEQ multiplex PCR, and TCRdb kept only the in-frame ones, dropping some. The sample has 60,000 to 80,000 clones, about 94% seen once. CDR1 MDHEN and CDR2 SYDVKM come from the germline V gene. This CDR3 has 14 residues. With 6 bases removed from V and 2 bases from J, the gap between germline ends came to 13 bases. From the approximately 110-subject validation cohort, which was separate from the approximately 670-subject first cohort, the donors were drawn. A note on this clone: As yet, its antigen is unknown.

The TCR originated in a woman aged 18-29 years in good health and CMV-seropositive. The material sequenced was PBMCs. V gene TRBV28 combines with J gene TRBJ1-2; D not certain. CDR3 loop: CASSPHGINYGYTF. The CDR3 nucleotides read TGTGCCAGCAGCCCCCACGGGATAAACTATGGCTACACCTTC.